Presented here are 6 T cell receptor beta chains from one specimen sequenced in a study of cytomegalovirus exposure and HLA in healthy donors. Primers for the PCR totalled 60 Vbeta and 13 Jbeta. TCRdb's copy holds only in-frame clones and misses some; the assay was immunoSEQ multiplex PCR. The data show approximately 150,000 clones, approximately 57% seen once. Sequenced input: PBMCs. The receptors originated from a male donor in good health and CMV-seronegative.

This clone occurred a few times. V and J are TRBV6-6 and TRBJ2-7; TRBD1 aligns across 9 bases. The CDR3 loop spans 13 amino acids. The V segment lost 4 bases and the J segment 3 bases; nucleotides outside the gene matches: 1. Per the germline V gene, CDR1 is MNHNY and CDR2 is SVGAGI (reference sequence). Here the CDR3 DNA reads TGTGCCAGCAGTTCGACAGGGGGCTACGAGCAGTACTTC. Translated: CASSSTGGYEQYF.

V gene TRBV12-5 combines with J gene TRBJ2-1; D not resolved. The CDR3 covers 13 residues. Germline lookup yields CDR1 LGHNT and CDR2 FRNRAP. V lost 0 bases, J lost 10 bases, and 10 bases lay in between. Written as DNA, the CDR3 is TGTGCTAGTGGTTTGGTGAACGTTCGGGAGCAGTTCTTC. Translated: CASGLVNVREQFF.

This sequence joins TRBV2 and TRBJ1-1, with D hard to call. The CDR3 is 13 residues long. Germline V CDR1 and CDR2: SNHLY, FYNNEI. V dropped 7 bases and J dropped 5 bases, with 14 bases sitting between them. The DNA of the CDR3 is TGTGCCAGCACCATGGCGGTTTTAACTGAAGCTTTCTTT. This translates into CASTMAVLTEAFF.

This clone was detected only a few times. The rearrangement links TRBV5-1 to TRBJ2-1; TRBD2 matches 7 bases. The junction had 15 bases not matched to a gene; V was cut back by 0 bases and J by 0 bases. This CDR3 comprises 20 residues. CDR1 and CDR2 (germline): SGHRS, YFSETQ. In nucleotides, the CDR3 is TGCGCCAGCAGCTTGGCCGTAGTGCGGACTAGGTATAGCTCCTACAATGAGCAGTTCTTC. Amino acid sequence: CASSLAVVRTRYSSYNEQFF.

The chain has TRBV5-1 and TRBJ1-3; D not certain. Trimming pared 0 bases from V and 3 bases from J, leaving 7 bases between. The CDR3 loop spans 14 amino acids. Germline V CDR1 and CDR2: SGHRS, YFSETQ. CDR3: CASSLDGDGNTIYF. The CDR3 coding sequence is TGCGCCAGCAGCTTGGACGGAGATGGAAACACCATATATTTT.

This chain connects TRBV11-3 to TRBJ2-5, with 9 nucleotides matching TRBD1. Germline V gene data show CDR1 as SGHNT and CDR2 as YENEEA. This CDR3 comprises 14 residues. Trimming took 1 base from V and 3 from J; bases not matched to a gene: 0. The CDR3 protein is CASSLGQGEETQYF. The DNA for the CDR3 is TGTGCCAGCAGCTTAGGACAGGGGGAAGAGACCCAGTACTTC.